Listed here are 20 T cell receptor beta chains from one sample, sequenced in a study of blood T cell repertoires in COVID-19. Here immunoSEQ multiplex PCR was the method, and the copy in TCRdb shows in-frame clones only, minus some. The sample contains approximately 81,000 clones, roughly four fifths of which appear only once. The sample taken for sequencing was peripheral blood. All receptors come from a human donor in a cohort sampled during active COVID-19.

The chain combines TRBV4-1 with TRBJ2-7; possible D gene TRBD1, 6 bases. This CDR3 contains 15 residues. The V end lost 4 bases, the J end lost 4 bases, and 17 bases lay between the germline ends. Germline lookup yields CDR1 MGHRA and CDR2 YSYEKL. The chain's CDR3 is CASSRSTAGDYEQYF. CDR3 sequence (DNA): TGCGCCAGCAGCCGCAGCACCGCAGGGGATTACGAGCAGTACTTC.

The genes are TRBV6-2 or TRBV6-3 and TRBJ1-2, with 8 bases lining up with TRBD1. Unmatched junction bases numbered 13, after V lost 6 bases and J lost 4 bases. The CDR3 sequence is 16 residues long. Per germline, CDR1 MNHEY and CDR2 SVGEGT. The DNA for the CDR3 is TGTGCCAGCAGCTTCAAAGGGGACAGGAGAACCTATGGCTACACCTTC. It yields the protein CASSFKGDRRTYGYTF.

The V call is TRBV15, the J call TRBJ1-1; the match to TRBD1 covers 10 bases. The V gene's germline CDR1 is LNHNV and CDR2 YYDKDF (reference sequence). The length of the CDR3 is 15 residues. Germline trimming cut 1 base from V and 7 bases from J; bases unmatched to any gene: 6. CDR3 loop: CATSRGGQGEVEAFF. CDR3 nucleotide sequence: TGTGCCACCAGCAGAGGAGGACAGGGGGAAGTTGAAGCTTTCTTT.

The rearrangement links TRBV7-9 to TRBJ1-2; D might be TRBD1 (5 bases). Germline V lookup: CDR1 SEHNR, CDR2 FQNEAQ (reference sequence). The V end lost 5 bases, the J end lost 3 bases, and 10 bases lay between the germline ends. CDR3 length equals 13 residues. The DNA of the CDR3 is TGTGCCAGCAGCGTGGACACGGACTATGGCTACACCTTC. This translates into CASSVDTDYGYTF.

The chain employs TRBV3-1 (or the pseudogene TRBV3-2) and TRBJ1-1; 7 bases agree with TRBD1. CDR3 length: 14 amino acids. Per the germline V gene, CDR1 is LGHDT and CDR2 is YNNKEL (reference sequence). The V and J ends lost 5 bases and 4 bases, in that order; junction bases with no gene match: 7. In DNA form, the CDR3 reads TGTGCCAGCAGCTGGGACAGCCCGACCACTGAAGCTTTCTTT. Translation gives CASSWDSPTTEAFF.

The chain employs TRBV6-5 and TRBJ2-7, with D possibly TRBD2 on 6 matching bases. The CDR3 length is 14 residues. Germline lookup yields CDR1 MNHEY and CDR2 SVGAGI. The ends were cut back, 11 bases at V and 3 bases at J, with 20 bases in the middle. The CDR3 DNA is TGTGCCTACTCCTCGGCGGGACTCGACTACGAGCAGTACTTC. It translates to CAYSSAGLDYEQYF.

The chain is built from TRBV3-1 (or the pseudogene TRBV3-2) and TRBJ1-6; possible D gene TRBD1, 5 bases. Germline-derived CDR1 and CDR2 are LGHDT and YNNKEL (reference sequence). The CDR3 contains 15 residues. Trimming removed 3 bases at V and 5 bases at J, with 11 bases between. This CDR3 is CASSQLTADNSPLHF. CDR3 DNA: TGTGCCAGCAGCCAGTTGACAGCAGATAATTCACCCCTCCACTTT.

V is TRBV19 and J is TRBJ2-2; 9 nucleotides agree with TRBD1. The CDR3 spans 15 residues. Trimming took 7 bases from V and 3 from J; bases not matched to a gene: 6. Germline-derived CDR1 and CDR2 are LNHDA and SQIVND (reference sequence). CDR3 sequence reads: CASNEQGAYTGELFF. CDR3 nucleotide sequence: TGTGCCAGTAATGAACAGGGGGCGTACACCGGGGAGCTGTTTTTT.

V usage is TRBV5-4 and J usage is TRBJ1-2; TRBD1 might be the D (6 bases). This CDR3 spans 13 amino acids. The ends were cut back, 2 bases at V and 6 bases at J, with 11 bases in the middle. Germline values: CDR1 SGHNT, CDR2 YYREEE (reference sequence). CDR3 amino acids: CASSFRGAHGYTF. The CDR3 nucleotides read TGTGCCAGCAGCTTTCGGGGGGCTCATGGCTACACCTTC.

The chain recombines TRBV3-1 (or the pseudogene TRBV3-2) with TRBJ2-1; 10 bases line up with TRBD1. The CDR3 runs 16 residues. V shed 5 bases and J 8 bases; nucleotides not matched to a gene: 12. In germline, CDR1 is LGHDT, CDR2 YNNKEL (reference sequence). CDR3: CASSSSRRQGADEQFF. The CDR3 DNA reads TGTGCCAGCAGCTCATCCCGGAGACAGGGGGCAGATGAGCAGTTCTTC.

For the CDR3, the DNA is TGTGCCAGCAGCCATGCATATCGGGGGGCTGGGGCCAACGTCCTGACTTTC. This sequence encodes CASSHAYRGAGANVLTF. The V gene is TRBV14, the J gene TRBJ2-6, with 7 bases matching TRBD2. The CDR3 extends over 17 amino acids. V trimming: 3 bases; J trimming: 2 bases; junction bases outside the gene matches: 7. CDR1 is SGHDN and CDR2 is FVKESK in the germline V gene.

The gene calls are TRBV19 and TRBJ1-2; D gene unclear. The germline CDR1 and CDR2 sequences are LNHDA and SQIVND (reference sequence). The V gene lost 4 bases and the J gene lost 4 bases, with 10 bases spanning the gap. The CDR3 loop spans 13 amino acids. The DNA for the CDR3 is TGTGCCAGTAGTACCGGAGGGCTCTATGGCTACACCTTC. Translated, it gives CASSTGGLYGYTF. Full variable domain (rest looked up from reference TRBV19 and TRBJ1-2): DGGITQSPKYLFRKEGQNVTLSCEQNLNHDAMYWYRQDPGQGLRLIYYSQIVNDFQKGDIAEGYSVSREKKESFPLTVTSAQKNPTAFYLCASSTGGLYGYTFGSGTRLTVV.

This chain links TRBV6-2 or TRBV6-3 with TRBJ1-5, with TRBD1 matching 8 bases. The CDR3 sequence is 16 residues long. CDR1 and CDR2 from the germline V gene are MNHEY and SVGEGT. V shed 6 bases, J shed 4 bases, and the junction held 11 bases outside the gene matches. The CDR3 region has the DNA TGTGCCAGCAGCCCTACCCCCACAGGGGGTAATCAGCCCCAGCATTTT. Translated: CASSPTPTGGNQPQHF.

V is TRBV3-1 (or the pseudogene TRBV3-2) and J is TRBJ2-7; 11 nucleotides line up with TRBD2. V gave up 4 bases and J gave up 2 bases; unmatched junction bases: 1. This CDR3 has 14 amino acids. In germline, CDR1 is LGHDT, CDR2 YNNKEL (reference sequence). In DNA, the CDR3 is TGTGCCAGCAGCCGGACTAGCGGGCCCTACGAGCAGTACTTC. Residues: CASSRTSGPYEQYF.

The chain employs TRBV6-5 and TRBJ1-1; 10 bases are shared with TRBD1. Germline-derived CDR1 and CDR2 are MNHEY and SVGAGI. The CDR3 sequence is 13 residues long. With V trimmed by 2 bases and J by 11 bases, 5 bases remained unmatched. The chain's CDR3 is CASSYRDRGAAFF. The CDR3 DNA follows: TGTGCCAGCAGTTACAGGGACAGGGGCGCGGCTTTCTTT.

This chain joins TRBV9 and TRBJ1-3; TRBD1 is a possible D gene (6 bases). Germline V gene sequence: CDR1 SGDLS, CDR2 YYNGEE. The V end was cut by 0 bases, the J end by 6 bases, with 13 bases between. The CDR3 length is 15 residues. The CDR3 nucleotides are TGTGCCAGCAGCGTAGACCGGACAGCTGTAAACACCATATATTTT. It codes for CASSVDRTAVNTIYF.

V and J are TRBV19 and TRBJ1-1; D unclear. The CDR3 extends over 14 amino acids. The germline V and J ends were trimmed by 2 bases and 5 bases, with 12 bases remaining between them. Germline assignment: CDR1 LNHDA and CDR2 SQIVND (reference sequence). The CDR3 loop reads CASSIQASGTEAFF. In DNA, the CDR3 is TGTGCCAGTAGTATACAGGCCAGTGGGACTGAAGCTTTCTTT.

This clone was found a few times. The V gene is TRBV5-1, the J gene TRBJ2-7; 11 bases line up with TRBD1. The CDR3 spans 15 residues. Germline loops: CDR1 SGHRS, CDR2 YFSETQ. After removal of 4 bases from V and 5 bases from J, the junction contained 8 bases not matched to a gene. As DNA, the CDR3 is TGCGCCAGCAGCAAGAATGGACAGGGGGCCAACGAGCAGTACTTC. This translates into CASSKNGQGANEQYF.

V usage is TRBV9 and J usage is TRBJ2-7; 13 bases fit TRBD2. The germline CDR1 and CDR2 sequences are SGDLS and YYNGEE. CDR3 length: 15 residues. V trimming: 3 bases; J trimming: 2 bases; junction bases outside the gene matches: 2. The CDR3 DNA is TGTGCCAGCAGCGCGACTAGCGGGGGGCCCTACGAGCAGTACTTC. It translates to CASSATSGGPYEQYF. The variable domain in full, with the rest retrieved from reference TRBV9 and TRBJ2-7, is DSGVTQTPKHLITATGQRVTLRCSPRSGDLSVYWYQQSLDQGLQFLIQYYNGEERAKGNILERFSAQQFPDLHSELNLSSLELGDSALYFCASSATSGGPYEQYFGPGTRLTVT.

DNA for the CDR3: TGTGCCAGCAGCTTAGGTGGGACAGGGGTAACCTATGGCTACACCTTC. Translating gives CASSLGGTGVTYGYTF. V gene TRBV7-2 combines with J gene TRBJ1-2; 10 positions match TRBD1. The CDR3 has 16 amino acids. Germline V lookup: CDR1 SGHTA, CDR2 FQGNSA. V lost 1 base to trimming and J lost 4 bases; unmatched junction nucleotides: 6.